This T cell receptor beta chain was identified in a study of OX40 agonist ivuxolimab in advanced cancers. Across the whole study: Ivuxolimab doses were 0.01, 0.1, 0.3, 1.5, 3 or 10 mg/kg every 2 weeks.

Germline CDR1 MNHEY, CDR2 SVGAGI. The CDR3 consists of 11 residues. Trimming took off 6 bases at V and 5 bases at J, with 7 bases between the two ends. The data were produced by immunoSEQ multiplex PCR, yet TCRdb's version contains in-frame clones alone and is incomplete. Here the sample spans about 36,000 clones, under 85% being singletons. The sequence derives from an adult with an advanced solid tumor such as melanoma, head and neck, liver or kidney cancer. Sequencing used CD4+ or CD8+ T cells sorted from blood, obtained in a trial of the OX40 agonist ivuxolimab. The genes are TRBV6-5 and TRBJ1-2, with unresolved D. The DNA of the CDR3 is TGTGCCAGCAGCAGGCAATATGGCTACACCTTC. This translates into CASSRQYGYTF.